Listed below are T cell receptor beta chains from one sample, sequenced in a study of blood T cell repertoires in COVID-19. Sequencing used immunoSEQ multiplex PCR; TCRdb keeps in-frame clones, though not all of them. This sample has a few hundred thousand clones, with 80% to 90% found just once. Sequences were obtained from PBMCs or T cells enriched from blood (not recorded which). The origin of the receptors is a woman aged 50 to 60 who had recovered from COVID-19. CDR3s include the opening cysteine and the closing phenylalanine or tryptophan. A D gene is named only where the DNA matches it firmly. Clone sizes are given selectively: once, few, many, or a class where the clone is expanded.

CDR3 DNA: TGTGCCAGCAGTGATCCGGGACAGGGGTTTAGGCCCCAGCATTTT; CDR3 protein: CASSDPGQGFRPQHF; D gene: TRBD1; V gene: TRBV28; clone size: -; J gene: TRBJ1-5
CDR3 DNA: TGTGCCAGCAGCTTGGACAGGGTAGTGGGAAACACCATATATTTT; CDR3 protein: CASSLDRVVGNTIYF; D gene: TRBD1; V gene: TRBV7-8; clone size: -; J gene: TRBJ1-3
CDR3 DNA: TGTGCCAACCAAAAGGGGACAGGTGGAAATGAGCAGTTCTTC; CDR3 protein: CANQKGTGGNEQFF; D gene: TRBD1; V gene: TRBV6-5; clone size: -; J gene: TRBJ2-1
CDR3 DNA: TGTGCCAGCAGCTTGGGGGCGGGGGGGCCGGAGACCCAGTACTTC; CDR3 protein: CASSLGAGGPETQYF; D gene: TRBD2; V gene: TRBV5-4; clone size: once; J gene: TRBJ2-5
CDR3 DNA: TGCGCCAGCAGCCAGCCGGGGAACGGGGAGCTGTTTTTT; CDR3 protein: CASSQPGNGELFF; D gene: -; V gene: TRBV4-1; clone size: few; J gene: TRBJ2-2
CDR3 DNA: TGTACCAGTACCTCGGGTTCCGGAAACACCATATATTTT; CDR3 protein: CTSTSGSGNTIYF; D gene: -; V gene: TRBV18; clone size: -; J gene: TRBJ1-3
CDR3 DNA: TGTGCCAGCAGTCCCCGGGACACCTGGATCCGAGATACGCAGTATTTT; CDR3 protein: CASSPRDTWIRDTQYF; D gene: -; V gene: TRBV7-2; clone size: -; J gene: TRBJ2-3
CDR3 DNA: TGCAGCGTTGAATTGGCCACCCGGGGGACCCAGTACTTC; CDR3 protein: CSVELATRGTQYF; D gene: -; V gene: TRBV29-1; clone size: -; J gene: TRBJ2-5
CDR3 DNA: TGTGCCAGCAGTCAGGACAGGCCCTATCAGCCCCAGCATTTT; CDR3 protein: CASSQDRPYQPQHF; D gene: TRBD1; V gene: TRBV2; clone size: once; J gene: TRBJ1-5
CDR3 DNA: TGTGCCAGTAGTATAGCTATGAGGGTTGAAGCTTTCTTT; CDR3 protein: CASSIAMRVEAFF; D gene: -; V gene: TRBV19; clone size: -; J gene: TRBJ1-1
CDR3 DNA: TGTGCCACCGAAACAGGGTCTGGAAACACCATATATTTT; CDR3 protein: CATETGSGNTIYF; D gene: -; V gene: TRBV28; clone size: -; J gene: TRBJ1-3
CDR3 DNA: TGTGCCAGCAGCCAAGAGCGGGGCTCAAGCACAGATACGCAGTATTTT; CDR3 protein: CASSQERGSSTDTQYF; D gene: -; V gene: TRBV4-2; clone size: once; J gene: TRBJ2-3
CDR3 DNA: TGTGCCAGCTCACCTGGACCCATACAGGGAAACACTGAAGCTTTCTTT; CDR3 protein: CASSPGPIQGNTEAFF; D gene: -; V gene: TRBV18; clone size: -; J gene: TRBJ1-1
CDR3 DNA: TGTGCCAGCAGCCAAGCGGCAGGGATAAGGAGACTGAACACCGGGGAGCTGTTTTTT; CDR3 protein: CASSQAAGIRRLNTGELFF; D gene: -; V gene: TRBV4-2; clone size: -; J gene: TRBJ2-2
CDR3 DNA: TGTGCCAGCTCACCACCCACCGACAGACTTGGAAACACCATATATTTT; CDR3 protein: CASSPPTDRLGNTIYF; D gene: -; V gene: TRBV18; clone size: -; J gene: TRBJ1-3
CDR3 DNA: TGTGCCAGCAGCTTGGCACAGGGGGCGCATTCCGAGCAGTACTTC; CDR3 protein: CASSLAQGAHSEQYF; D gene: TRBD1; V gene: TRBV7-2; clone size: -; J gene: TRBJ2-7
CDR3 DNA: TGCGCCAGCAGCCAAGTTCCAGGGATGAACACTGAAGCTTTCTTT; CDR3 protein: CASSQVPGMNTEAFF; D gene: -; V gene: TRBV4-1; clone size: few; J gene: TRBJ1-1
CDR3 DNA: TGTGCCAGCAGTTTATCCGGGGGAATGAACACTGAAGCTTTCTTT; CDR3 protein: CASSLSGGMNTEAFF; D gene: -; V gene: TRBV27; clone size: -; J gene: TRBJ1-1
CDR3 DNA: TGTGCCAGCAGCCAAGTGTCCGGGTCCTCCGAGCAGTACTTC; CDR3 protein: CASSQVSGSSEQYF; D gene: -; V gene: TRBV3-1/TRBV3-2; clone size: -; J gene: TRBJ2-7